The next 8 T cell receptor beta chains were all read from a single sample in a study of CD8 T cells in Susac syndrome. Random hexamers primed reverse transcription of about 0.5 to 1 ug RNA. TCRdb redid the calling of the immunoSEQ multiplex PCR reads with MiXCR, one entry per CDR3 protein. The sample includes a few hundred thousand distinct CDR3 sequences, more than 80% seen only once; the top ten take under 0.15%. The sample was CD8+ T cells from PBMCs. The receptors come from a human donor with multiple sclerosis.

The chain uses TRBV15 and TRBJ2-5, with D perhaps TRBD2 (6 bases). The germline V gene encodes CDR1 LNHNV and CDR2 YYDKDF (reference sequence). This CDR3 is 14 amino acids long. V was trimmed by 2 bases and J by 4 bases, leaving 11 bases between them. The CDR3 nucleotides are TGTGCCACCAGCAGAACGGGGGACGGAGAGACCCAGTACTTC. It yields the protein CATSRTGDGETQYF. The full variable domain, completed using reference TRBV15 and TRBJ2-5, is DAMVIQNPRYQVTQFGKPVTLSCSQTLNHNVMYWYQQKSSQAPKLLFHYYDKDFNNEADTPDNFQSRRPNTSFCFLDIRSPGLGDTAMYLCATSRTGDGETQYFGPGTRLLVL.

The chain recombines TRBV30 with TRBJ1-2, with D maybe TRBD1 (5 bases). The length of the CDR3 is 13 residues. CDR1 and CDR2 (germline): GTSNPN, SVGIG (reference sequence). Trimming removed 2 bases from V and 2 bases from J, with 9 bases in between. CDR3 loop: CAWSMEGNYGYTF. In DNA form, the CDR3 reads TGTGCCTGGAGTATGGAGGGGAACTATGGCTACACCTTC. Based on the CDR3 plus reference TRBV30 and TRBJ1-2, the full variable domain is SQTIHQWPATLVQPVGSPLSLECTVEGTSNPNLYWYRQAAGRGLQLLFYSVGIGQISSEVPQNLSASRPQDRQFILSSKKLLLSDSGFYLCAWSMEGNYGYTFGSGTRLTVV.

The gene calls are TRBV23-1 and TRBJ1-5; 9 positions agree with TRBD1. Being an ORF, TRBV23-1 has a function that is uncertain. The CDR3 is made up of 16 amino acids. V trimming: 4 bases; J trimming: 9 bases; junction bases outside the gene matches: 13. CDR3 DNA: TGCGCCAGCAGTCGAACAGGGGGCAGTGCTTTACTGCCCCAGCATTTT. Encoded protein: CASSRTGGSALLPQHF.

The rearrangement joins TRBV6-6 to TRBJ1-5, with D perhaps TRBD1 (5 bases). V lost 7 bases and J lost 5, with 21 bases in between. This CDR3 contains 16 residues. The germline CDR1 and CDR2 sequences are MNHNY and SVGAGI (reference sequence). CDR3 protein: CASTGGVGVEDQPQHF. DNA for the CDR3: TGTGCCAGCACTGGGGGGGTGGGGGTAGAGGATCAGCCCCAGCATTTT.

The table lists this clonotype with a few counts. This chain connects TRBV7-6 to TRBJ2-1, with 7 nucleotides matching TRBD1. Germline V CDR1 and CDR2: SGHVS, FNYEAQ. J was trimmed by 5 bases and V by 6 bases; bases with no gene match: 4. This CDR3 has 13 residues. CDR3 DNA sequence: TGTGCCAGCAGTCTAGGGGGCCACAATGAGCAGTTCTTC. Protein product: CASSLGGHNEQFF.

CDR3 sequence: CASSGQGRDNYGYTF. The CDR3 DNA sequence: TGTGCCAGCAGTGGACAGGGGAGGGATAACTATGGCTACACCTTC. The V call is TRBV27, the J call TRBJ1-2; 9 bases map to TRBD1. The germline CDR1 and CDR2 sequences are MNHEY and SMNVEV (reference sequence). V lost 5 bases, J lost 1 base, and 5 bases stayed unmatched. CDR3 length: 15 residues.

This rearrangement joins TRBV7-7 to TRBJ2-5; D is perhaps TRBD2 (6 bases). V was cut by 4 bases and J by 4 bases, with 19 bases left in between. Germline values: CDR1 SSHAT, CDR2 FNYEAQ (reference sequence). This CDR3 is built from 16 residues. The CDR3: CASSSFPGVEGETQYF. CDR3 nucleotides: TGTGCCAGCAGCTCCTTTCCGGGGGTAGAAGGAGAGACCCAGTACTTC.

V is TRBV7-3 and J is TRBJ1-1, with no clear D. This CDR3 has 13 residues. V lost 4 bases to trimming and J lost 2 bases, with 8 bases between them. From germline, CDR1 is SGHTA and CDR2 FQGTGA. The CDR3 sequence is CASSSYHNTEAFF. Here the CDR3 DNA reads TGTGCCAGCAGCTCCTACCATAACACTGAAGCTTTCTTT.